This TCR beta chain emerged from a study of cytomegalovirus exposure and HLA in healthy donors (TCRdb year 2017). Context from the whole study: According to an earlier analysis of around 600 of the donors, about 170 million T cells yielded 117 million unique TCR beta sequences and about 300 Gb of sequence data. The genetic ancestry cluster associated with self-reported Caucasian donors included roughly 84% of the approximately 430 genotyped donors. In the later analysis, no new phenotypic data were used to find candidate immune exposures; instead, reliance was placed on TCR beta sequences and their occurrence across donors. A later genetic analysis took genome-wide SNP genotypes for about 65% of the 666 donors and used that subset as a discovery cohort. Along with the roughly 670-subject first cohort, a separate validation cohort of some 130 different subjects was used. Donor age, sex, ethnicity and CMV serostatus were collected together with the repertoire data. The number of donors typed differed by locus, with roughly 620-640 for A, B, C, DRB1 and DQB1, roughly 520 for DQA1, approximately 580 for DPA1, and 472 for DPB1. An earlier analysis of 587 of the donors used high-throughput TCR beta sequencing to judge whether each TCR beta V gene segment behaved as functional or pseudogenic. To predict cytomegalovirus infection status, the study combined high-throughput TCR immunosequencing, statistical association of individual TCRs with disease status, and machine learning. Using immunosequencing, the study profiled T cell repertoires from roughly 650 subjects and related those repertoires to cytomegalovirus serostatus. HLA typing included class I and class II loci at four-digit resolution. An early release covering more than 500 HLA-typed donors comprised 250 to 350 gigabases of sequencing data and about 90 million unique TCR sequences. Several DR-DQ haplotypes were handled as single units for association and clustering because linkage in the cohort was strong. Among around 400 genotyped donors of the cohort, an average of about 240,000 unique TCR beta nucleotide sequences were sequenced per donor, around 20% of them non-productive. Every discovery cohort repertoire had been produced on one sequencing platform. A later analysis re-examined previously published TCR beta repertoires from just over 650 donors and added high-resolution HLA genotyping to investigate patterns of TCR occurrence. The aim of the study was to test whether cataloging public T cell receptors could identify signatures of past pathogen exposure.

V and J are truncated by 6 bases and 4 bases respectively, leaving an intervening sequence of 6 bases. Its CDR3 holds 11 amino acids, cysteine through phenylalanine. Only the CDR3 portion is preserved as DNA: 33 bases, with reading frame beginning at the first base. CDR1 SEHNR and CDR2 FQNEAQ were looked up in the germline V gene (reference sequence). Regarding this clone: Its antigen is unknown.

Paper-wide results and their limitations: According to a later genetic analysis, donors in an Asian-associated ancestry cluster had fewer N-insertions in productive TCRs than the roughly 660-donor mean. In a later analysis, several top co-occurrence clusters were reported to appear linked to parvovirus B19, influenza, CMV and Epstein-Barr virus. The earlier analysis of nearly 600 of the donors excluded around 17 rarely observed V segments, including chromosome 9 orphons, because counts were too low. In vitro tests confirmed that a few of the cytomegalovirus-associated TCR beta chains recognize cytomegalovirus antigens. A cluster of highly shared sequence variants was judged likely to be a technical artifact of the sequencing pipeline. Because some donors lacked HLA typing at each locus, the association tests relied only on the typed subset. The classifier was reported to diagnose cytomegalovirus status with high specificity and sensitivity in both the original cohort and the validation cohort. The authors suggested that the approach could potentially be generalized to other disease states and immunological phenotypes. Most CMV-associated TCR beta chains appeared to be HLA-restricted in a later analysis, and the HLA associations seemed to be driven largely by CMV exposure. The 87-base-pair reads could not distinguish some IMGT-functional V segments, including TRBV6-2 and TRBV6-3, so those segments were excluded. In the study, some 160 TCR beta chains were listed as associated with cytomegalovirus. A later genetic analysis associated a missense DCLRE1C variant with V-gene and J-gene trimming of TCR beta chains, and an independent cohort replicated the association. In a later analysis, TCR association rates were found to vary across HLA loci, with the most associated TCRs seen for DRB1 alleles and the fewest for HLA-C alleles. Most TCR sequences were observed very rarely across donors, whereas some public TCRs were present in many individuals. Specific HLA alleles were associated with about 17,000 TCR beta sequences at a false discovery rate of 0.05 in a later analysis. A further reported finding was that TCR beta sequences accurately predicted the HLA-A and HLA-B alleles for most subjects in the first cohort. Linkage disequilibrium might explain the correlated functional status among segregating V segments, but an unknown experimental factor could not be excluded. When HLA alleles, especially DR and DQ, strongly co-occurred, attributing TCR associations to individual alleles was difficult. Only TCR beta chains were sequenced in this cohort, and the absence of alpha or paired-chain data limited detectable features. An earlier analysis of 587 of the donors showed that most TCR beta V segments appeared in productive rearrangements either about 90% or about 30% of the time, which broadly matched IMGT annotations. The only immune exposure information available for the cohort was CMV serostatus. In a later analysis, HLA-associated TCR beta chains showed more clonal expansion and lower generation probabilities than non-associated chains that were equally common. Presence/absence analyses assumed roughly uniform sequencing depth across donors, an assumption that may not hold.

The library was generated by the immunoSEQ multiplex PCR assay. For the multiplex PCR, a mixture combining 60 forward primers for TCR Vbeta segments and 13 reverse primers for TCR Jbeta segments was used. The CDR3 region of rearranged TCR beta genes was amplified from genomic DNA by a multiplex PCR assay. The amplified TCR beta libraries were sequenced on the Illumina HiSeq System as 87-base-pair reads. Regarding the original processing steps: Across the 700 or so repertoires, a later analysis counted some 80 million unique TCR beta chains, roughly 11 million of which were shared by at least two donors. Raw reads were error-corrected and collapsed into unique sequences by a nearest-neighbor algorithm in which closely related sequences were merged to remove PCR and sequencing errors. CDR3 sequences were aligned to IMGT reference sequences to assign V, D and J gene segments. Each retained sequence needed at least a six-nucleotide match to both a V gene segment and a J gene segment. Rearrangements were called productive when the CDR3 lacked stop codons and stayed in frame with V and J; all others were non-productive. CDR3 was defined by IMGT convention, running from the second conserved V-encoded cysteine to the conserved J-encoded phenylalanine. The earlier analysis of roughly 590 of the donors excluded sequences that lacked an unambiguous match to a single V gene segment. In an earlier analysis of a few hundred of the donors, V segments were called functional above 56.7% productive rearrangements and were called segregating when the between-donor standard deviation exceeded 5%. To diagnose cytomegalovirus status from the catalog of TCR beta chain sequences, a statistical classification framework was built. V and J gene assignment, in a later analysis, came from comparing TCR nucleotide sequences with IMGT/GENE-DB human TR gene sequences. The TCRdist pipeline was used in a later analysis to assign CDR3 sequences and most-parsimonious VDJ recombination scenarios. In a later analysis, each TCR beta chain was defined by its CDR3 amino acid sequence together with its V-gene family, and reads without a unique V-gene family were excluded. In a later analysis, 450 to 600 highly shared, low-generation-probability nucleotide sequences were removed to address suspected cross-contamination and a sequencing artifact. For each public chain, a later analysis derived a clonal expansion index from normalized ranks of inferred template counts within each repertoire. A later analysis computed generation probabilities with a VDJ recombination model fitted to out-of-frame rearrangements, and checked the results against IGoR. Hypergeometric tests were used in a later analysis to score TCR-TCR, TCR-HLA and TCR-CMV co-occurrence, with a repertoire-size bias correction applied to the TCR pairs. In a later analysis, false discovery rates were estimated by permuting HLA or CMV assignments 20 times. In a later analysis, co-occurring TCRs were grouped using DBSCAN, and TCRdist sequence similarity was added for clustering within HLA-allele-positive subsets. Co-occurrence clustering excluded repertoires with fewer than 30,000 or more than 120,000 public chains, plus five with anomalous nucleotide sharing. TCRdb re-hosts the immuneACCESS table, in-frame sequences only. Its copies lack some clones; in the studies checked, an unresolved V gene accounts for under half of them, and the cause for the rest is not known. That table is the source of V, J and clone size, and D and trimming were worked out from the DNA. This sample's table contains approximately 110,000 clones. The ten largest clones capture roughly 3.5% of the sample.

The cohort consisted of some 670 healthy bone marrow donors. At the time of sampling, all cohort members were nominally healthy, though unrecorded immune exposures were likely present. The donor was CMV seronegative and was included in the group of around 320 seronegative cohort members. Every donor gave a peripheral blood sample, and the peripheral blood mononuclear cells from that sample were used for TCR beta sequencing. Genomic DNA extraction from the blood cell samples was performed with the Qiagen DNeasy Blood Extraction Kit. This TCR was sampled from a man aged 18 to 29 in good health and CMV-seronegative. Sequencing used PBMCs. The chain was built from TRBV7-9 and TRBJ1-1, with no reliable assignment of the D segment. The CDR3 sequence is CASRGVTEAFF. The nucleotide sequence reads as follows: TGTGCCAGCAGAGGAGTCACTGAAGCTTTCTTT.